The source of this T cell receptor (beta chain) is a study of blood T cell repertoires in COVID-19. Turning to the study itself: From T cells, B-cell-depleted T cells, or PBMCs came the material, which was cDNA or gDNA.

The length of the CDR3 is 16 residues. Each participant's cohort was designated according to participant-reported clinical history. The protocol was immunoSEQ multiplex PCR, while the TCRdb copy is restricted to in-frame clones and leaves out a portion. The data show 150,000 to 200,000 clones, 88% seen once. J is TRBJ2-2 and V is TRBV1; the table gives TRBD2 as D, unverified against the DNA. TRBV1 is termed a pseudogene. This sequence was found in a woman between 18 and 29 years old who had recovered from COVID-19. The sequencing sample was made of PBMCs or T cells enriched from blood (not recorded which). The CDR3 sequence is CTSSQVAGQGYGELFF. The CDR3 nucleotides are TGCACCAGCAGCCAAGTAGCGGGACAAGGCTACGGGGAGCTGTTTTTT.